The source of this T cell receptor (beta chain) is a study of blood T cell repertoires in COVID-19. Study background: Spain, Italy and the United States supplied samples that represented acute and convalescent COVID-19. T cells, B-cell-depleted T cells, or PBMCs provided the cDNA or gDNA that served as material.

In the original workflow: Scientists estimated how many nucleated cells there were by amplifying reference gene primers. The assay was immunoSEQ multiplex PCR, and TCRdb's table has in-frame clones only and misses some. V, J and clone size are taken as reported in that table, and D and trimming were inferred from the DNA itself. The sample holds 60,000 to 75,000 clones, roughly 90% seen once. Trimming shortened V by 0 bases and J by 6 bases, and 9 bases separated the two germline ends. The CDR3 covers 14 residues. Germline CDR1 and CDR2: LGHNA and YNFKEQ. The clonotype comes from a human donor in a cohort sampled during active COVID-19. The J gene is TRBJ2-4, the V gene TRBV4-2; tentatively, D is TRBD2 (5 bases). Sequencing was done on a sample of peripheral blood. The CDR3 reads CASSQEAGPNIQYF. As DNA, the CDR3 is TGTGCCAGCAGCCAAGAGGCGGGCCCAAACATTCAGTACTTC.